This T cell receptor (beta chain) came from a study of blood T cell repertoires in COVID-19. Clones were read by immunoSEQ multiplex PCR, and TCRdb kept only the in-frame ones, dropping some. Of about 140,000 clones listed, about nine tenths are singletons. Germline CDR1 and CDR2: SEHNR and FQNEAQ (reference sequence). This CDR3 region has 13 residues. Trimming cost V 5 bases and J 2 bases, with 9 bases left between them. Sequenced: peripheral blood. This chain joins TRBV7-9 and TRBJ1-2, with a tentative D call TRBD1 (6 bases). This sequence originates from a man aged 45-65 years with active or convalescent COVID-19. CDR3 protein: CASSLGTNYGYTF. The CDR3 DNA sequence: TGTGCCAGCAGCCTCGGGACAAACTATGGCTACACCTTC. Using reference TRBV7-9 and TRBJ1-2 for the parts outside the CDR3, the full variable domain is DTGVSQNPRHKITKRGQNVTFRCDPISEHNRLYWYRQTLGQGPEFLTYFQNEAQLEKSRLLSDRFSAERPKGSFSTLEIQRTEQGDSAMYLCASSLGTNYGYTFGSGTRLTVV.